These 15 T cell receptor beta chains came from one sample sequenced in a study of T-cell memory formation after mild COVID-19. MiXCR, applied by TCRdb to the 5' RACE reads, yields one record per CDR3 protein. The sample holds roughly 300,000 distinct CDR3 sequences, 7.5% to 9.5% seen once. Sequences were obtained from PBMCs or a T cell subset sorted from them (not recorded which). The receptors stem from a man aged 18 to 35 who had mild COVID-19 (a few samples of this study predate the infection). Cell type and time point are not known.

Written as DNA, the CDR3 is TGTGCCAGTAGTAGCGGCAGAGACTACGAGCAGTACTTC. Amino acids: CASSSGRDYEQYF. The chain joins TRBV19 to TRBJ2-7; D not resolved. The V and J ends lost 4 bases and 3 bases respectively, with 10 bases between them. The germline CDR1 and CDR2 sequences are LNHDA and SQIVND (reference sequence). This CDR3 comprises 13 residues.

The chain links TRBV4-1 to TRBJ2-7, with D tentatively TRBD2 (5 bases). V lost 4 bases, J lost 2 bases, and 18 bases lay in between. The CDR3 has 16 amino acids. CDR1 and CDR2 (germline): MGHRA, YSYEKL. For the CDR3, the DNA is TGCGCCAGCAGCCGTCTCGAGGGTAGCGTCCCCTACGAGCAGTACTTC. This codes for CASSRLEGSVPYEQYF.

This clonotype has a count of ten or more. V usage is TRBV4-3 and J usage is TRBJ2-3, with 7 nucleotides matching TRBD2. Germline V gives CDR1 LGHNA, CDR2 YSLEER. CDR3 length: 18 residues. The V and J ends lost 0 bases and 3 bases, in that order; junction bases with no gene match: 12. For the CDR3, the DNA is TGCGCCAGCAGCCAAGAACCGTCGGGAGGCCTCAGGACAGATACGCAGTATTTT. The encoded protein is CASSQEPSGGLRTDTQYF.

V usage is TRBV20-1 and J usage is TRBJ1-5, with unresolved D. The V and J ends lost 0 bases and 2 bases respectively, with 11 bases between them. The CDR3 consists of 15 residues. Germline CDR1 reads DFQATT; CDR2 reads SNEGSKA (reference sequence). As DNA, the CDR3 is TGCAGTGCTAGAGAGGGGAGCATAGGCAATCAGCCCCAGCATTTT. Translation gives CSAREGSIGNQPQHF.

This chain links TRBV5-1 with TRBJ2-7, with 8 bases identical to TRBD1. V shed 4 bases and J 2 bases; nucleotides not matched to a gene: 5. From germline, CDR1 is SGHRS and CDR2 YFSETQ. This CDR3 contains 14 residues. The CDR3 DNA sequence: TGCGCCAGCAGCAGAGACAGGGGAGCCTACGAGCAGTACTTC. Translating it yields CASSRDRGAYEQYF.

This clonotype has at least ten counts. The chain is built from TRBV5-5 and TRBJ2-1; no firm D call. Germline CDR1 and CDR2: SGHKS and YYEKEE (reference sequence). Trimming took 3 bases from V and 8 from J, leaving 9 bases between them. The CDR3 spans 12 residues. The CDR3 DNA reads TGTGCCAGCAGCTATAGGATCGATGAGCAGTTCTTC. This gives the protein CASSYRIDEQFF.

The DNA of the CDR3 is TGTGCCAGCAGTGAAGAGGGAACGCGCCATGAGCAGTTCTTC. Its protein product is CASSEEGTRHEQFF. The V call is TRBV25-1, the J call TRBJ2-1; weak D call: TRBD2 (5 bases). From germline, CDR1 is MGHDK and CDR2 SYGVNS. The length of the CDR3 is 14 residues. V dropped 2 bases and J dropped 8 bases, with 13 bases sitting between them.

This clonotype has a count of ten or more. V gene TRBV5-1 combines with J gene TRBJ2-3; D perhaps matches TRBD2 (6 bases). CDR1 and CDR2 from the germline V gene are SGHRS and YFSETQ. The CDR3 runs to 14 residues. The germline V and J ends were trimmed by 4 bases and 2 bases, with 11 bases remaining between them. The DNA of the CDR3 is TGCGCCAGCAGCACCCGGACTAACACAGATACGCAGTATTTT. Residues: CASSTRTNTDTQYF.

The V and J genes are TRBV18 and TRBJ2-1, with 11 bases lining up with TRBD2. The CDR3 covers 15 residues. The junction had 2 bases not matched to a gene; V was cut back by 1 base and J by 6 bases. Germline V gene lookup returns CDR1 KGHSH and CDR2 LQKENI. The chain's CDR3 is CASSPLLAGANEQFF. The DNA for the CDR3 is TGTGCCAGCTCACCACTACTAGCGGGGGCCAATGAGCAGTTCTTC.

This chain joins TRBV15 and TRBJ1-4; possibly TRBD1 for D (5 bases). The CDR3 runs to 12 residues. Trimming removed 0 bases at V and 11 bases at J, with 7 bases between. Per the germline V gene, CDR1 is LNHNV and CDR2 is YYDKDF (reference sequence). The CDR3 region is CATSRDREKLFF. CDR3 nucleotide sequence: TGTGCCACCAGCAGAGACAGGGAGAAACTGTTTTTT.

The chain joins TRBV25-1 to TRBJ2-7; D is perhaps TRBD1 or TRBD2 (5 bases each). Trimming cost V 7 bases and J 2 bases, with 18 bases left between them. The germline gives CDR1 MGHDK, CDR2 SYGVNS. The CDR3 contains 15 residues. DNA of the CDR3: TGTGCCAGCATGGAGACGCAGAGGGGAGCCTACGAGCAGTACTTC. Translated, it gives CASMETQRGAYEQYF.

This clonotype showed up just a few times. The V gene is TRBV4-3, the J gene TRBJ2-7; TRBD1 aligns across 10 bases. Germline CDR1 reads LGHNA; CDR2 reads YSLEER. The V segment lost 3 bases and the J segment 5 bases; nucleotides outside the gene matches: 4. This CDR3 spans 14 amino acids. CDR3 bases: TGCGCCAGCAGCCATGGGACAGGGGCAGACGAGCAGTACTTC. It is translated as CASSHGTGADEQYF.

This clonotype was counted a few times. Here the CDR3 reads CASSLALAGATGELFF. CDR3 sequence (DNA): TGTGCCAGCAGCTTAGCCCTAGCGGGGGCTACCGGGGAGCTGTTTTTT. The chain is built from TRBV7-6 and TRBJ2-2, with 10 bases lining up with TRBD2. The length of the CDR3 is 16 residues. V lost 0 bases and J lost 5; bases outside the gene matches: 3. The germline CDR1 and CDR2 sequences are SGHVS and FNYEAQ.

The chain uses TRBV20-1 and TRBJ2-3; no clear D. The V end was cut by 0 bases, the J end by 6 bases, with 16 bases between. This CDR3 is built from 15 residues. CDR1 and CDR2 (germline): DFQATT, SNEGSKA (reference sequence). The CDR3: CSARDRLSPPDTQYF. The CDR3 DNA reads TGCAGTGCTAGAGATCGGCTTTCTCCCCCGGATACGCAGTATTTT.

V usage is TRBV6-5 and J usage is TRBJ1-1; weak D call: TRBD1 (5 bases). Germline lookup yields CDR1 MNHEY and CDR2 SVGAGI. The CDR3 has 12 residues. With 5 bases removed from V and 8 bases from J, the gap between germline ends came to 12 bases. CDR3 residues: CASSPGDWEAFF. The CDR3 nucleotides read TGTGCCAGCAGTCCCGGGGACTGGGAAGCTTTCTTT.